Presented here are 5 T cell receptor beta chains from one specimen sequenced in a study of CD8 T cells in Susac syndrome. RNA, at about 0.5 to 1 ug, was reverse transcribed with random hexamers. In TCRdb, the immunoSEQ multiplex PCR reads were re-called with MiXCR into one record per CDR3 protein. The sample has about 430,000 distinct CDR3 sequences, around 85% seen once; the top ten hold approximately 0.12%. Material: CD8+ T cells from PBMCs. The receptors shown here come from a human donor with multiple sclerosis.

V usage is TRBV20-1 and J usage is TRBJ2-7; no definite D call. V was pared by 1 base and J by 3 bases, with 22 bases between. Germline V gives CDR1 DFQATT, CDR2 SNEGSKA (reference sequence). The length of the CDR3 is 17 residues. The DNA for the CDR3 is TGCAGTGCTAGAGCTCGTGGGTGGGCGACGGTGAGCTACGAGCAGTACTTC. This codes for CSARARGWATVSYEQYF.

V gene TRBV19 combines with J gene TRBJ1-2; no firm D call. Germline values: CDR1 LNHDA, CDR2 SQIVND (reference sequence). The V gene lost 5 bases and the J gene lost 8 bases, with 18 bases spanning the gap. The CDR3 contains 14 residues. The CDR3 DNA is TGTGCCAGTAGTCAAGGCGGAGCTACTAGGGGCTACACCTTC. Its translation is CASSQGGATRGYTF.

V and J are TRBV20-1 and TRBJ1-2; D gene unclear. The CDR3 spans 13 residues. Germline V gene lookup returns CDR1 DFQATT and CDR2 SNEGSKA (reference sequence). V was shortened by 1 base and J by 4 bases, with 10 bases between the two germline ends. CDR3 DNA: TGCAGTGCTAGAGCACCGGATACCTATGGCTACACCTTC. Residues: CSARAPDTYGYTF.

The genes are TRBV28 and TRBJ2-3; D ambiguous. The germline CDR1 and CDR2 sequences are MDHEN and SYDVKM. The V and J ends lost 5 bases and 10 bases respectively, with 16 bases between them. This CDR3 is built from 13 residues. This chain's CDR3 is CASSIVYADSQYF. The CDR3 nucleotides read TGTGCCAGCAGTATCGTCTACGCGGATTCGCAGTATTTT.

This chain joins TRBV5-6 and TRBJ1-2, with D possibly being TRBD1 (5 bases). Germline CDR1 SGHDT, CDR2 YYEEEE. This CDR3 has 15 amino acids. Trimming cost V 1 base and J 4 bases, with 14 bases left between them. DNA of the CDR3: TGTGCCAGCAGCTTGCGCCGGGGAGGGGTCTATGGCTACACCTTC. Protein: CASSLRRGGVYGYTF.